Described below is a single T cell receptor beta chain sequence and its context. What it binds is unknown. V lost 6 bases, J lost 4 bases, and 3 bases stayed unmatched. Germline V lookup: CDR1 MNHNY, CDR2 SVGAGI (reference sequence). This CDR3 is built from 14 residues. The sample is drawn from a study of shared clonotypes between healthy human individuals. Study-wide findings and caveats: Genetic and exposure-history diversity was limited by the small donor number. Among non-shared clonotypes, generation probabilities were lower than among those shared by all four donors.

Positively selected for CCR7, the CD45RO-negative cells used as naive CD8 cells excluded terminally differentiated effector memory CD45RA+ cells. Original analysis: Filtering was not the same, since immunoSEQ gave junction-only sequences without quality scores. Some clones are missing from TCRdb's copy, which holds only in-frame ones; the method was immunoSEQ multiplex PCR. V, J and clone size are taken as reported in that table, and D and trimming were inferred from the DNA itself. This sample has some 2 million clones, with about 95% found just once. Sequencing used naive CD8+ T cells sorted from blood. The chain couples TRBV6-6 to TRBJ2-3; TRBD2 matches at 11 bases. The TCR was taken from a young man in good health. CDR3 region: CASRLAGDPDTQYF. In DNA form, the CDR3 reads TGTGCCAGCAGACTAGCGGGGGACCCAGATACGCAGTATTTT.